These 27 T cell receptor beta chains share one sample of origin, sequenced in a study of blood T cell repertoires in COVID-19 (dated by TCRdb to between 2020 and 2021). The library relied on the immunoSEQ multiplex PCR assay. TCRdb limited this immuneACCESS table to in-frame rearrangements with V and J called. A share of clones is missing; checked studies link under half to unresolved V genes, and the rest is unexplained. For this sample there are approximately 220,000 clones; roughly 84% appear just once. Together, the top ten hold roughly 6.2% of the sample. Source material: PBMCs or T cells enriched from blood (not recorded which). Receptor source: a woman aged 40 to 55 who had recovered from COVID-19.

This sequence joins TRBV13 and TRBJ2-5, with D possibly matching TRBD2 (6 bases). Between the trimmed V and J ends, which lost 1 base and 7 bases, there was a span of 13 bases. CDR3 length: 14 amino acids. The germline V gene encodes CDR1 PRHDT and CDR2 FYEKMQ (reference sequence). CDR3 DNA: TGTGCCAGCAGCTTAGCCCGGGGGATAGGGACCCAGTACTTC. It yields the protein CASSLARGIGTQYF.

The J gene is TRBJ1-2, the V gene TRBV29-1; D unclear. The CDR3 consists of 12 residues. V shed 5 bases and J shed 8 bases, with 15 bases lying between them. Germline CDR1 and CDR2: SQVTM and ANQGSEA. The CDR3 reads CSVPKTGRGYTF. CDR3 DNA sequence: TGCAGCGTTCCGAAGACTGGGAGGGGCTACACCTTC.

V is TRBV7-9 and J is TRBJ1-2; 7 nucleotides line up with TRBD1. J gave up 6 bases and V 5 bases, and 12 bases lay outside the gene matches. The CDR3 runs to 15 residues. Germline CDR1 is SEHNR and CDR2 is FQNEAQ (reference sequence). CDR3 loop: CASSATAGTVHGYTF. The CDR3 nucleotides are TGTGCCAGCAGCGCCACCGCCGGGACAGTCCATGGCTACACCTTC.

The V and J genes are TRBV4-1 and TRBJ1-6, with TRBD1 as a possible D gene (5 bases). This CDR3 region has 16 residues. Looked up from germline, CDR1 is MGHRA and CDR2 is YSYEKL. With 2 bases removed from V and 6 bases from J, the gap between germline ends came to 14 bases. CDR3 DNA sequence: TGCGCCAGCAGCCAATTGTGGGGGGGAGGTAATTCACCCCTCCACTTT. Encoded protein: CASSQLWGGGNSPLHF.

J is TRBJ1-2 and V is TRBV3-1 (or the pseudogene TRBV3-2); TRBD1 aligns across 9 bases. Trimming at V came to 5 bases and at J to 4 bases, leaving 8 bases not matched to a gene. Germline V gene lookup returns CDR1 LGHDT and CDR2 YNNKEL (reference sequence). The CDR3 is made up of 15 amino acids. The CDR3 region has the DNA TGTGCCAGCAGCAACCGGGACAGGGACATCTATGGCTACACCTTC. Its translation: CASSNRDRDIYGYTF.

The chain joins TRBV5-1 to TRBJ2-2; 9 nucleotides agree with TRBD2. Germline-derived CDR1 and CDR2 are SGHRS and YFSETQ. Losses at the gene ends were 2 bases for V and 10 bases for J; bases not matched to a gene: 6. There are 14 residues in the CDR3. CDR3 sequence: CASSFSGRVEELFF. Written as DNA, the CDR3 is TGCGCCAGCAGCTTTAGCGGGAGAGTCGAGGAGCTGTTTTTT.

The gene calls are TRBV11-3 and TRBJ1-3; no definite D call. The ends were cut back, 2 bases at V and 0 bases at J, with 11 bases in the middle. CDR3 length: 16 amino acids. In germline, CDR1 is SGHNT, CDR2 YENEEA. The CDR3 sequence: CASSLPPPSSGNTIYF. The CDR3 DNA follows: TGTGCCAGCAGCTTACCACCCCCCAGCTCTGGAAACACCATATATTTT.

The rearrangement joins TRBV28 to TRBJ2-1; a weak D match, TRBD2 (5 bases). This CDR3 region has 14 residues. Germline V lookup: CDR1 MDHEN, CDR2 SYDVKM. Trimming took off 3 bases at V and 9 bases at J, with 15 bases between the two ends. The CDR3 DNA sequence: TGTGCCAGCAGTTTGGTGGGAGTGGGCGTTGAGCAGTTCTTC. As protein: CASSLVGVGVEQFF.

This chain uses TRBV19 with TRBJ2-1, with 9 bases lining up with TRBD2. Germline loops: CDR1 LNHDA, CDR2 SQIVND (reference sequence). This CDR3 region has 16 residues. The J segment lost 2 bases and the V segment lost 2 bases, leaving 4 bases of the junction unmatched. In DNA, the CDR3 is TGTGCCAGTAGTATAACTAGCGGGCCCCCCTACAATGAGCAGTTCTTC. Its protein is CASSITSGPPYNEQFF.

The genes are TRBV5-1 and TRBJ1-4; 7 nucleotides line up with TRBD1. CDR1 SGHRS and CDR2 YFSETQ come from the germline V gene. This CDR3 is 15 amino acids long. Unmatched junction bases numbered 10, after V lost 6 bases and J lost 5 bases. The CDR3 is CASKLLGTENEKLFF. The CDR3 DNA follows: TGCGCCAGCAAGCTTTTGGGGACAGAGAATGAAAAACTGTTTTTT.

The CDR3: CASRRAGANEKLFF. For the CDR3, the DNA is TGTGCCAGCAGACGAGCAGGGGCGAATGAAAAACTGTTTTTT. The rearrangement links TRBV6-5 to TRBJ1-4, with D tentatively TRBD1 (6 bases). Germline assignment: CDR1 MNHEY and CDR2 SVGAGI. The CDR3 loop spans 14 amino acids. Trimming took off 6 bases at V and 5 bases at J, with 13 bases between the two ends.

This clone has more than one count but fewer than ten. The V call is TRBV21-1, the J call TRBJ2-5; the DNA was not compared with TRBD2, the D call given in the table. TRBV21-1 is an annotated pseudogene. The CDR3 sequence is 14 residues long. CDR3 sequence: CASSKAAGRETQYF. The CDR3 nucleotides are TGTGCCAGCAGCAAAGCGGCGGGGAGGGAGACCCAGTACTTC.

V and J are TRBV2 and TRBJ2-2, with 12 bases identical to TRBD2. V trimming: 10 bases; J trimming: 7 bases; junction bases outside the gene matches: 10. The CDR3 consists of 15 residues. CDR1 SNHLY and CDR2 FYNNEI come from the germline V gene. CDR3 DNA sequence: TGTGCCACCCAGCCGGCTAGCGGGAGGGGCGGGGAGCTGTTTTTT. Amino acids: CATQPASGRGGELFF.

The V call is TRBV7-2, the J call TRBJ2-3; 7 bases are a match to TRBD2. The CDR3 extends over 15 amino acids. The germline gives CDR1 SGHTA, CDR2 FQGNSA. Trimming cost V 1 base and J 4 bases; bases outside gene matches: 5. CDR3 protein: CASSLVGTTADTQYF. Written as DNA, the CDR3 is TGTGCCAGCAGCTTAGTTGGGACTACTGCAGATACGCAGTATTTT.

This clone was seen a handful of times. The V gene is TRBV30, the J gene TRBJ1-5; D is perhaps TRBD1 (6 bases). V lost 2 bases to trimming and J lost 7 bases, with 12 bases between them. The CDR3 contains 13 residues. Germline CDR1 reads GTSNPN; CDR2 reads SVGIG (reference sequence). The CDR3 bases are TGTGCCTGGAGTCAGGGGAATTGGCAGCCCCAGCATTTT. Translated: CAWSQGNWQPQHF.

The V call is TRBV2, the J call TRBJ1-6, with 7 bases lining up with TRBD1. The CDR3 has 14 amino acids. The germline CDR1 and CDR2 sequences are SNHLY and FYNNEI. V shed 6 bases, J shed 8 bases, and the junction held 7 bases outside the gene matches. The CDR3 sequence: CASSATGTDSPLHF. CDR3 sequence (DNA): TGTGCCAGCAGCGCGACAGGGACGGATTCACCCCTCCACTTT.

The rearrangement joins TRBV28 to TRBJ1-6; D not certain. V lost 4 bases, J lost 10 bases, and 17 bases lay in between. The CDR3 consists of 15 residues. Per germline, CDR1 MDHEN and CDR2 SYDVKM. The CDR3 DNA reads as TGTGCCAGCAGTTACCTACGGGGTGTAGGATCACCCCTCCACTTT. Encoded protein: CASSYLRGVGSPLHF. Variable domain in full (rest from reference TRBV28 and TRBJ1-6): DVKVTQSSRYLVKRTGEKVFLECVQDMDHENMFWYRQDPGLGLRLIYFSYDVKMKEKGDIPEGYSVSREKKERFSLILESASTNQTSMYLCASSYLRGVGSPLHFGNGTRLTVT.

V usage is TRBV10-2 and J usage is TRBJ1-1; D remains unclear. The V gene's germline CDR1 is WSHSY and CDR2 SAAADI. The length of the CDR3 is 16 residues. Trimming removed 8 bases at V and 3 bases at J, with 22 bases between. The CDR3 DNA sequence: TGCGCCAGCCAGGAGAGGGTGAATTGGTACCACACTGAAGCTTTCTTT. Protein product: CASQERVNWYHTEAFF.

The J gene is TRBJ1-1, the V gene TRBV11-2; 7 bases are shared with TRBD1. Germline values: CDR1 SGHAT, CDR2 FQNNGV. V was pared by 5 bases and J by 3 bases, with 6 bases of the junction left unmatched. The CDR3 is 14 amino acids. The CDR3 DNA follows: TGTGCCAGCAGCCACAGGGGTTTTGACACTGAAGCTTTCTTT. This translates into CASSHRGFDTEAFF.

V and J are TRBV7-3 and TRBJ1-2, with TRBD1 matching 7 bases. The junction had 7 bases not matched to a gene; V was cut back by 4 bases and J by 8 bases. Germline loops: CDR1 SGHTA, CDR2 FQGTGA. The CDR3 has 13 amino acids. CDR3 in amino acids: CASSYTGEEGYTF. For the CDR3, the DNA is TGTGCCAGCAGCTATACAGGGGAGGAAGGCTACACCTTC.

V and J are TRBV28 and TRBJ2-5, with 10 bases matching TRBD2. The CDR3 is 15 residues long. Per germline, CDR1 MDHEN and CDR2 SYDVKM. Trimming at V came to 6 bases and at J to 2 bases, leaving 6 bases not matched to a gene. The CDR3 region has the DNA TGTGCCAGCAGAGGACTAGCGGTCATGCAAGAGACCCAGTACTTC. Amino acids: CASRGLAVMQETQYF. Supplemented by reference TRBV28 and TRBJ2-5, the full variable domain reads DVKVTQSSRYLVKRTGEKVFLECVQDMDHENMFWYRQDPGLGLRLIYFSYDVKMKEKGDIPEGYSVSREKKERFSLILESASTNQTSMYLCASRGLAVMQETQYFGPGTRLLVL.

The chain carries TRBV14 and TRBJ1-2; D ambiguous. Trimming took 2 bases from V and 7 from J, leaving 17 bases between them. CDR1 SGHDN and CDR2 FVKESK come from the germline V gene. The CDR3 length is 15 residues. CDR3 nucleotide sequence: TGTGCCAGCAGCCAAAGCCCCTCCATCCGGGGTGGCTACACCTTC. Its protein product is CASSQSPSIRGGYTF.

This chain joins TRBV28 and TRBJ1-2; 7 bases are shared with TRBD1. After removal of 6 bases from V and 5 bases from J, the junction contained 9 bases not matched to a gene. CDR1 is MDHEN and CDR2 is SYDVKM in the germline V gene. The CDR3 is 14 residues long. In DNA, the CDR3 is TGTGCCAGCAGCCGACAGGGCTCTAGATATGGCTACACCTTC. This translates into CASSRQGSRYGYTF.

This chain connects TRBV10-3 to TRBJ2-1, with TRBD1 matching over 8 bases. The CDR3 covers 16 residues. The trim removed 2 bases at V and 7 bases at J, leaving 10 bases unmatched. Germline assignment: CDR1 ENHRY and CDR2 SYGVKD. CDR3 bases: TGTGCCATCAGTGAGGCCCAGGGGGCGAAGTTTAATGAGCAGTTCTTC. Protein product: CAISEAQGAKFNEQFF.

The chain links TRBV6-2 or TRBV6-3 to TRBJ1-2, with D unclear. Trimming took 6 bases from V and 4 from J, leaving 12 bases between them. Germline lookup yields CDR1 MNHEY and CDR2 SVGEGT. The CDR3 has 13 amino acids. The CDR3 region has the DNA TGTGCCAGCAGCGCACCGCTAGTCTATGGCTACACCTTC. Encoded protein: CASSAPLVYGYTF.

V usage is TRBV3-1 (or the pseudogene TRBV3-2) and J usage is TRBJ1-1, with D unresolved. Trimming pared 0 bases from V and 1 base from J, leaving 9 bases between. Germline V gene sequence: CDR1 LGHDT, CDR2 YNNKEL (reference sequence). The CDR3 extends over 15 amino acids. The CDR3 is CASSQERASNTEAFF. The CDR3 region has the DNA TGTGCCAGCAGCCAAGAGAGGGCATCGAACACTGAAGCTTTCTTT.

This clone has only a few counts. The chain employs TRBV13 and TRBJ1-2; D is unclear. Germline V CDR1 and CDR2: PRHDT, FYEKMQ (reference sequence). The CDR3 sequence is 14 residues long. V gave up 0 bases and J gave up 2 bases, with 7 bases separating them. As DNA, the CDR3 is TGTGCCAGCAGCTTAGGCCGGGGAAACTATGGCTACACCTTC. Translation: CASSLGRGNYGYTF.